This section outlines one TCR beta chain sequence together with its context. What it binds is not known. The V gene's germline CDR1 is SGHVS and CDR2 FQNEAQ. Trimming took 3 bases from V and 4 from J; bases not matched to a gene: 6. The CDR3 spans 16 residues. The data were taken from a study of OX40 agonist ivuxolimab in advanced cancers. Study background: Eligibility rules accepted prior anti-PD-1, anti-PD-L1 or anti-CTLA-4 therapy, and 35% to 40% had some.

TCRdb's copy holds only in-frame clones and misses some; the assay was immunoSEQ multiplex PCR. The sample lists around 19,000 clones; around 85% were seen once. Study-level results: CD8+ T cells were the subset that, on average, had more expanded clones than CD4+. Clonal expansion was seen in CD4+ and CD8+ blood T cells by week 6 at 0.1 to 3.0 mg/kg.

The V call is TRBV7-8, the J call TRBJ2-1; TRBD2 matches at 10 bases. The receptor was derived from an adult with an advanced solid tumor such as melanoma, head and neck, liver or kidney cancer. The specimen comprised CD4+ or CD8+ T cells sorted from blood, sampled in a trial of the OX40 agonist ivuxolimab. In DNA, the CDR3 is TGTGCCAGCAGCTTGAGAGCGGGAGGGAGGTACAATGAGCAGTTCTTC. Translation gives CASSLRAGGRYNEQFF.